The next 26 T cell receptor beta chains were all read from a single sample in a study of early T cells in non-severe SARS-CoV-2 infection. MiXCR was run by TCRdb on the 5' RACE reads, yielding one entry per CDR3 protein. The data contain some 32,000 distinct CDR3 sequences, 6.6% of them seen just once; the ten biggest clones take up over 30%. The sequenced material came from whole blood. The receptors come from an adult who was a healthcare worker with PCR-confirmed SARS-CoV-2 infection or an uninfected control (not recorded which).

J is TRBJ2-1 and V is TRBV7-9; no clear D. The CDR3 runs to 12 residues. Trimming took off 2 bases at V and 7 bases at J, with 6 bases between the two ends. Germline V lookup: CDR1 SEHNR, CDR2 FQNEAQ (reference sequence). CDR3 in DNA: TGTGCCAGCAGCTTATACGCGAATGAGCAGTTCTTC. This codes for CASSLYANEQFF.

As regards this clonotype: A single base separates this from a much larger clone, so it may be a read error. The chain has TRBV6-6 and TRBJ2-6; 8 bases line up with TRBD1. CDR3 length: 20 amino acids. The junction had 18 bases not matched to a gene; V was cut back by 7 bases and J by 1 base. Germline-derived CDR1 and CDR2 are MNHNY and SVGAGI (reference sequence). CDR3 residues: CASTTTTGAWKTSGANVLTF. The CDR3 DNA sequence: TGTGCCAGCACTACAACGACAGGGGCATGGAAAACTTCTGGGGCCAACGTCCTGACTTTC.

There are many counts of this clonotype. The gene calls are TRBV28 and TRBJ2-7; 8 bases line up with TRBD1. The CDR3 is 12 residues long. Germline V gene sequence: CDR1 MDHEN, CDR2 SYDVKM. J gave up 3 bases and V 7 bases, and 2 bases lay outside the gene matches. In nucleotides, the CDR3 is TGTGCCAGCACGGGACAGGTCTACGAGCAGTACTTC. Translation gives CASTGQVYEQYF.

The sample holds many counts of this clonotype. This chain joins TRBV7-9 and TRBJ2-1; D gene ambiguous. Germline V gene sequence: CDR1 SEHNR, CDR2 FQNEAQ (reference sequence). The CDR3 totals 13 residues. The V end lost 8 bases, the J end lost 9 bases, and 17 bases lay between the germline ends. The CDR3 spells CASRSGVRGEQFF. DNA of the CDR3: TGTGCCAGCCGGTCAGGAGTTCGTGGTGAGCAGTTCTTC.

This clonotype was seen ten or more times. This chain uses TRBV4-2 with TRBJ1-2; 11 positions match TRBD1. Trimming removed 3 bases from V and 2 bases from J; junction bases left unmatched: 2. The CDR3 is 15 residues long. Germline CDR1 is LGHNA and CDR2 is YNFKEQ. The CDR3 loop is CASSQGQGENYGYTF. CDR3 nucleotide sequence: TGTGCCAGCAGCCAGGGACAGGGGGAAAACTATGGCTACACCTTC.

The genes are TRBV3-1 and TRBJ2-3; D is perhaps TRBD1 or TRBD2 (5 bases each). CDR1 and CDR2 (germline): LGHDT, YNNKEL (reference sequence). The CDR3 length is 13 residues. The V gene lost 11 bases and the J gene lost 2 bases, with 14 bases spanning the gap. The CDR3 nucleotides are TGTGCCTCAAATCGGGGCACCACAGATACGCAGTATTTT. Protein sequence: CASNRGTTDTQYF.

Of note for this clonotype: The limits of the CDR3 on the DNA are not certain, so only TCRdb's listed CDR3 is given. The chain joins TRBV7-5 to TRBJ2-1; no DNA check was done on the table's D call, TRBD1. TRBV7-5 is assigned pseudogene status. The CDR3 length is 18 residues, termini included. The CDR3 loop is CISVPEAPTSRGPGEQFF.

This clonotype was seen repeatedly, ten times or more. The gene calls are TRBV3-1 and TRBJ2-5; 12 nucleotides agree with TRBD2. The V and J ends lost 4 bases and 2 bases, in that order; junction bases with no gene match: 2. The length of the CDR3 is 15 residues. Germline CDR1 is LGHDT and CDR2 is YNNKEL (reference sequence). The CDR3 loop reads CASSLTSGRQETQYF. CDR3 DNA sequence: TGTGCCAGCAGCCTCACTAGCGGGAGGCAAGAGACCCAGTACTTC.

There are many counts of this clonotype. V gene TRBV7-2 combines with J gene TRBJ1-5; D remains ambiguous. The CDR3 runs 13 residues. V gave up 3 bases and J gave up 0 bases, with 3 bases separating them. CDR1 is SGHTA, CDR2 FQGNSA, per germline. CDR3 nucleotide sequence: TGTGCCAGCAGCTTCATTAGCAATCAGCCCCAGCATTTT. Protein product: CASSFISNQPQHF.

There are many counts of this clonotype. The chain recombines TRBV19 with TRBJ2-7; D gene ambiguous. The CDR3 contains 14 residues. Germline CDR1 and CDR2: LNHDA and SQIVND (reference sequence). V was pared by 4 bases and J by 6 bases, with 16 bases between. In DNA form, the CDR3 reads TGTGCCAGTAGTAATTCGGCAGGTCTCGCCGAGCAGTACTTC. Translation: CASSNSAGLAEQYF.

This clonotype was detected many times. The chain couples TRBV11-2 to TRBJ2-1; 9 nucleotides align to TRBD1. The CDR3 spans 16 residues. CDR1 and CDR2 (germline): SGHAT, FQNNGV. Trimming took 5 bases from V and 7 from J; bases not matched to a gene: 12. CDR3 loop: CASSRNVGQGGNEQFF. The CDR3 DNA sequence: TGTGCCAGCAGCCGAAACGTGGGACAGGGAGGAAATGAGCAGTTCTTC.

The chain joins TRBV11-2 to TRBJ2-3; D gene uncertain. This CDR3 is 13 amino acids long. Germline V CDR1 and CDR2: SGHAT, FQNNGV. With 5 bases removed from V and 6 bases from J, the gap between germline ends came to 12 bases. This chain's CDR3 is CASSLPGSDTQYF. CDR3 nucleotides: TGTGCCAGCAGCCTTCCGGGCAGTGATACGCAGTATTTT.

This clonotype was observed many times. The rearrangement joins TRBV18 to TRBJ2-3, with 7 bases fitting TRBD2. The CDR3 is made up of 14 amino acids. V shed 1 base and J 5 bases; nucleotides not matched to a gene: 3. Germline-derived CDR1 and CDR2 are KGHSH and LQKENI. The CDR3 nucleotides read TGTGCCAGCTCACCACGGACGGGGGGAGATACGCAGTATTTT. Its translation: CASSPRTGGDTQYF.

The chain is built from TRBV5-4 and TRBJ2-2; D gene ambiguous. V was shortened by 0 bases and J by 2 bases, with 8 bases between the two germline ends. The CDR3 totals 15 residues. Germline V gives CDR1 SGHNT, CDR2 YYREEE (reference sequence). The CDR3 loop is CASSLAAQNTGELFF. In DNA, the CDR3 is TGTGCCAGCAGCTTGGCCGCGCAAAACACCGGGGAGCTGTTTTTT.

The table lists this clonotype with many counts. The rearrangement uses TRBV7-9 and TRBJ2-5; perhaps TRBD1 as D (5 bases). This CDR3 region has 14 residues. With 2 bases removed from V and 7 bases from J, the gap between germline ends came to 14 bases. CDR1 is SEHNR, CDR2 FQNEAQ, per germline (reference sequence). The DNA of the CDR3 is TGTGCCAGCAGCTTAAGGGGTGACAAAGGGACCCAGTACTTC. Encoded protein: CASSLRGDKGTQYF.

This clonotype was recorded at least ten times. This CDR3 reads CASSLGYTDTQYF. In DNA form, the CDR3 reads TGTGCCAGCAGCTTGGGGTACACAGATACGCAGTATTTT. This rearrangement joins TRBV7-8 to TRBJ2-3; D unresolved. Trimming cost V 3 bases and J 2 bases, with 6 bases left between them. CDR3 length: 13 residues. Germline V gives CDR1 SGHVS, CDR2 FQNEAQ.

This clonotype turned up a few times. V is TRBV18 and J is TRBJ2-2, with unresolved D. This CDR3 comprises 16 residues. Trimming pared 3 bases from V and 2 bases from J, leaving 13 bases between. Germline CDR1 KGHSH, CDR2 LQKENI. The CDR3 bases are TGTGCCAGCTCACCGTCCGTCCCCCAAAACACCGGGGAGCTGTTTTTT. Residues: CASSPSVPQNTGELFF.

This clonotype was observed at least ten times. The gene calls are TRBV9 and TRBJ1-1, with D uncertain. Germline lookup yields CDR1 SGDLS and CDR2 YYNGEE. The CDR3 has 13 residues. Trimming left V 3 bases short and J 1 base short, with 7 bases between. Here the CDR3 DNA reads TGTGCCAGCAGCGCCCCTTCGAACACTGAAGCTTTCTTT. This codes for CASSAPSNTEAFF.

This clonotype appeared a few times. The V call is TRBV7-6, the J call TRBJ2-1; D not resolved. Trimming left V 0 bases short and J 2 bases short, with 11 bases between. Germline V gene data show CDR1 as SGHVS and CDR2 as FNYEAQ. This CDR3 is built from 16 residues. DNA for the CDR3: TGTGCCAGCAGCTTAGCTTGGACGGCCGCCTACAATGAGCAGTTCTTC. This sequence encodes CASSLAWTAAYNEQFF.

This clonotype was seen many times. This chain joins TRBV11-2 and TRBJ2-1; the D gene is possibly TRBD1 (6 bases). Germline loops: CDR1 SGHAT, CDR2 FQNNGV. The CDR3 covers 14 residues. The germline V and J ends were trimmed by 2 bases and 9 bases, with 14 bases remaining between them. CDR3 protein: CASSLNTGIGEQFF. CDR3 DNA sequence: TGTGCCAGCAGCTTAAACACAGGGATCGGTGAGCAGTTCTTC.

This clonotype came up a few times. The chain couples TRBV7-3 to TRBJ2-3; 9 nucleotides line up with TRBD2. Germline CDR1 is SGHTA and CDR2 is FQGTGA. The CDR3 consists of 15 residues. The junction had 7 bases not matched to a gene; V was cut back by 2 bases and J by 7 bases. The CDR3 loop is CASSLSRGGLNTQYF. The CDR3 DNA follows: TGTGCCAGCAGCTTATCGCGGGGGGGCCTTAATACGCAGTATTTT.

This clonotype has just a few counts. The V gene is TRBV28, the J gene TRBJ2-1; TRBD1 aligns across 8 bases. The CDR3 is made up of 13 amino acids. Germline assignment: CDR1 MDHEN and CDR2 SYDVKM. Germline trimming cut 5 bases from V and 10 bases from J; bases unmatched to any gene: 7. In nucleotides, the CDR3 is TGTGCCAGCAGTCGGGACAGGTCTCGGGAGCAGTTCTTC. It encodes CASSRDRSREQFF.

CDR3 sequence reads: CASSPLREDTEAFF. The CDR3 nucleotides are TGTGCCAGCTCACCCCTCCGAGAGGACACTGAAGCTTTCTTT. This chain connects TRBV18 to TRBJ1-1; D remains ambiguous. This CDR3 contains 14 residues. Germline CDR1 and CDR2: KGHSH and LQKENI. Deletions cut 3 bases from V and 3 bases from J, with 11 bases between.

This clonotype was found many times. The chain carries TRBV19 and TRBJ1-6, with a tentative D call TRBD1 (5 bases). From germline, CDR1 is LNHDA and CDR2 SQIVND (reference sequence). Trimming pared 7 bases from V and 4 bases from J, leaving 11 bases between. This CDR3 is built from 14 residues. The CDR3 DNA sequence: TGTGCCAGTACCCTACAGGCTTATAATTCACCCCTCCACTTT. Translated, it gives CASTLQAYNSPLHF.

The table lists this clonotype with many counts. The chain combines TRBV29-1 with TRBJ2-3, with TRBD1 matching over 9 bases. J gave up 3 bases and V 4 bases, and 5 bases lay outside the gene matches. This CDR3 comprises 14 residues. The germline gives CDR1 SQVTM, CDR2 ANQGSEA. CDR3 in DNA: TGCAGCGTTGCCTGGACAGGGGTTACAGATACGCAGTATTTT. Its protein product is CSVAWTGVTDTQYF.

This clonotype came up many times. The V call is TRBV7-2, the J call TRBJ2-7; D call uncertain. Germline V gene lookup returns CDR1 SGHTA and CDR2 FQGNSA. The V and J ends lost 0 bases and 5 bases respectively, with 8 bases between them. The CDR3 spans 13 residues. As DNA, the CDR3 is TGTGCCAGCAGCTTAGCAACGGGCCACGAGCAGTACTTC. Its protein is CASSLATGHEQYF. The full variable domain, completed using reference TRBV7-2 and TRBJ2-7, is GAGVSQSPSNKVTEKGKDVELRCDPISGHTALYWYRQSLGQGLEFLIYFQGNSAPDKSGLPSDRFSAERTGGSVSTLTIQRTQQEDSAVYLCASSLATGHEQYFGPGTRLTVT.